These T cell receptor beta chains were read from a single sample in a study of T-cell memory formation after mild COVID-19. Via MiXCR, TCRdb re-called the 5' RACE reads, giving one row per CDR3 protein. The table records approximately 570,000 distinct CDR3 sequences, 15% to 20% of them present only once. The sequenced sample consisted of PBMCs or a T cell subset sorted from them (not recorded which). All receptors come from an adult woman who had mild COVID-19 (a few samples of this study predate the infection). Cell type and time point are not known. Each CDR3 is given with its conserved first and last residue. A D gene is named only where the DNA matches it firmly. Expanded clones are given a class, and other clones once, few, many or no size at all.

v_call	j_call	d_call	clone_size	cdr3_aa	cdr3_nt
TRBV4-1	TRBJ2-3	-	many	CASSRGLLLEADTQYF	TGCGCCAGCAGCCGGGGACTCCTACTGGAGGCAGATACGCAGTATTTT
TRBV6-5	TRBJ2-3	-	few	CASSSVRTDTQYF	TGTGCCAGCAGTTCAGTTAGGACAGATACGCAGTATTTT
TRBV20-1	TRBJ2-7	-	few	CSARDRKGTYEQYF	TGCAGTGCTAGAGACAGGAAAGGGACCTACGAGCAGTACTTC
TRBV7-9	TRBJ2-7	-	-	CASSPGAELSQYF	TGTGCCAGCAGCCCAGGGGCGGAACTGTCGCAGTACTTC
TRBV5-1	TRBJ1-5	-	few	CASSLMGNSNQPQHF	TGCGCCAGCAGCTTAATGGGGAATAGCAATCAGCCCCAGCATTTT
TRBV29-1	TRBJ1-2	TRBD1	few	CSVGGQGDYGYTF	TGCAGCGTTGGGGGACAGGGGGACTATGGCTACACCTTC
TRBV20-1	TRBJ2-1	-	-	CSARPLGYNEQFF	TGCAGTGCTAGGCCTCTTGGTTACAATGAGCAGTTCTTC
TRBV12-3/TRBV12-4	TRBJ2-2	TRBD2	-	CASRPFRTSGGHNTGELFF	TGTGCCAGCAGGCCATTCCGGACTAGCGGGGGACATAACACCGGGGAGCTGTTTTTT
TRBV5-1	TRBJ2-5	TRBD2	few	CASSRTSGGSQETQYF	TGCGCCAGCAGCAGGACTAGCGGGGGGTCTCAAGAGACCCAGTACTTC
TRBV4-2	TRBJ2-2	-	-	CASSQDGRMLWTGELFF	TGTGCCAGCAGCCAAGACGGGAGAATGTTGTGGACCGGGGAGCTGTTTTTT
TRBV30	TRBJ2-7	-	few	CAWSVRWEQYF	TGTGCCTGGAGTGTACGATGGGAGCAGTACTTC
TRBV7-9	TRBJ2-7	TRBD1	-	CASSEDRGLRYEQYF	TGTGCCAGCAGCGAGGACAGGGGCCTACGCTACGAGCAGTACTTC
TRBV2	TRBJ2-1	-	-	CASGVRGTNEQFF	TGTGCCAGCGGAGTACGGGGCACCAATGAGCAGTTCTTC
TRBV12-3/TRBV12-4	TRBJ1-1	TRBD1	few	CASSSPTTGLHTEAFF	TGTGCCAGCAGTTCCCCCACGACAGGGCTTCACACTGAAGCTTTCTTT
TRBV6-6	TRBJ2-7	TRBD1	few	CASSRTGARDEQYF	TGTGCCAGCAGCCGGACAGGGGCTCGCGACGAGCAGTACTTC
TRBV18	TRBJ1-5	-	few	CASSLTGTQPQHF	TGTGCCAGCTCACTTACAGGGACTCAGCCCCAGCATTTT
TRBV7-9	TRBJ1-1	-	-	CASSLPRAQRNTEAFF	TGTGCCAGCAGCTTACCGCGCGCACAAAGAAACACTGAAGCTTTCTTT
TRBV5-6	TRBJ2-1	-	-	CASSLAAGIDEQFF	TGTGCCAGCAGCTTGGCTGCAGGGATAGATGAGCAGTTCTTC